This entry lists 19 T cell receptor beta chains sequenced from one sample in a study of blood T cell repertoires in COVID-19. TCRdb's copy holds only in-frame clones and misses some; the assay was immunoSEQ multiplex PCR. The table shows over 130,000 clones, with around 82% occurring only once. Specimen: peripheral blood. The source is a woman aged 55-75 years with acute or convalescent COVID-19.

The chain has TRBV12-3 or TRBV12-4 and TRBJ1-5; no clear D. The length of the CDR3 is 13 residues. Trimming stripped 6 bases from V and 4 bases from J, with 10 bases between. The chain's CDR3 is CASSPTENQPQHF. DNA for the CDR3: TGTGCCAGCAGCCCCACAGAGAATCAGCCCCAGCATTTT.

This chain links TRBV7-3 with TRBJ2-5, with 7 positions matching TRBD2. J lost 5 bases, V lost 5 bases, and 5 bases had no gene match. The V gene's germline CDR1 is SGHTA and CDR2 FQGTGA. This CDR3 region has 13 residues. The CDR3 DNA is TGTGCCAGCAGCCTCGGGGGGAAGGAGACCCAGTACTTC. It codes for CASSLGGKETQYF.

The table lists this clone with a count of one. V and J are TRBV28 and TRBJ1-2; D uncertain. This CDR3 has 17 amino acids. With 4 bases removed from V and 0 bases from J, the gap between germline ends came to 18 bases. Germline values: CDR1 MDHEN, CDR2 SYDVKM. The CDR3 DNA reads TGTGCCAGCAGTTGGCGAACTACCCCCAATGCTAACTATGGCTACACCTTC. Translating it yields CASSWRTTPNANYGYTF.

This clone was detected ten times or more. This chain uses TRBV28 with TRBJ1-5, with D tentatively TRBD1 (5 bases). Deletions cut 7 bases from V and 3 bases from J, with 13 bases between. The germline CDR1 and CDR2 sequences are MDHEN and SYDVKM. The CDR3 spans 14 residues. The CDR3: CASNRGGTNQPQHF. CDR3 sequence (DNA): TGTGCCAGCAATCGGGGAGGGACCAATCAGCCCCAGCATTTT.

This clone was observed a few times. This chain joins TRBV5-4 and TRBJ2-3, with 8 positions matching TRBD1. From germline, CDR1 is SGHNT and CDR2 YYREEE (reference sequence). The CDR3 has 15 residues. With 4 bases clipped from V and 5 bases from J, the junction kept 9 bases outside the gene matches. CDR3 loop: CASSRSTGAKDTQYF. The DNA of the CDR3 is TGTGCCAGCAGCCGGTCGACAGGGGCGAAAGATACGCAGTATTTT.

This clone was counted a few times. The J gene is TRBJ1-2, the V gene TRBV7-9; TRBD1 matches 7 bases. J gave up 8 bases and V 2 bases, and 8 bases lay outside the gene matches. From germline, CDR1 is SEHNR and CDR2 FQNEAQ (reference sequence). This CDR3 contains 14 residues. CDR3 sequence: CASSLSTGSEGYTF. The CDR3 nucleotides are TGTGCCAGCAGCTTATCGACAGGGTCGGAGGGCTACACCTTC.

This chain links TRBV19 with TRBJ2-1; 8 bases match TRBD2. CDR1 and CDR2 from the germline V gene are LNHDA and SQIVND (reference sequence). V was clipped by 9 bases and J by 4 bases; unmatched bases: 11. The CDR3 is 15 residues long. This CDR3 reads CASQRSGGAYNEQFF. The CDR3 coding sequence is TGTGCCAGCCAACGAAGCGGGGGAGCTTACAATGAGCAGTTCTTC.

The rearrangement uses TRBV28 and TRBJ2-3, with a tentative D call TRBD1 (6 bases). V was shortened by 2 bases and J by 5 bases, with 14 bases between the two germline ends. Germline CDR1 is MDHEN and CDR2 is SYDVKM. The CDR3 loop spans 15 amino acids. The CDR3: CASSLPVQGRDTQYF. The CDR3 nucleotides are TGTGCCAGCAGTTTACCGGTCCAGGGGAGAGATACGCAGTATTTT. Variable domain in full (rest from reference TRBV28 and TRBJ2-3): DVKVTQSSRYLVKRTGEKVFLECVQDMDHENMFWYRQDPGLGLRLIYFSYDVKMKEKGDIPEGYSVSREKKERFSLILESASTNQTSMYLCASSLPVQGRDTQYFGPGTRLTVL.

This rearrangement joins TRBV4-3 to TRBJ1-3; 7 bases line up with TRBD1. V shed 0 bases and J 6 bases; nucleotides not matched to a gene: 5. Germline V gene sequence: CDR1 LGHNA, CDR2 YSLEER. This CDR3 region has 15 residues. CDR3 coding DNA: TGCGCCAGCAGCCAAGAATCCGACAGGGAAAACACCATATATTTT. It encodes CASSQESDRENTIYF.

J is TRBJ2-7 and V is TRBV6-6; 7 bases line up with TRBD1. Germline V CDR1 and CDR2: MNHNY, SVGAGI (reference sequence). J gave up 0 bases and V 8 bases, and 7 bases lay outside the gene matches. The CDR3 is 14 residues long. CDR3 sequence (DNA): TGTGCCAGCCGTCCGGGACAGAACTCCTACGAGCAGTACTTC. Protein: CASRPGQNSYEQYF.

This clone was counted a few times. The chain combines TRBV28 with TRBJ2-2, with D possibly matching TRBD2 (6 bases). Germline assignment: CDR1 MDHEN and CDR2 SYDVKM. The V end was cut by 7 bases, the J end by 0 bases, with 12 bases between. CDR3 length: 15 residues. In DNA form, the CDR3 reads TGTGCCAGCACCCAATGGGGGGCGAACACCGGGGAGCTGTTTTTT. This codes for CASTQWGANTGELFF.

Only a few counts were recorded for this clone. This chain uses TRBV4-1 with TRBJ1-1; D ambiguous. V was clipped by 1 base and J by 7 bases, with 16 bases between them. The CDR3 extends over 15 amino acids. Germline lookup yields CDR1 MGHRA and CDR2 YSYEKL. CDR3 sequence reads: CASSQVHLGRVEAFF. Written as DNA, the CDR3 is TGCGCCAGCAGCCAAGTTCATCTTGGCCGGGTTGAAGCTTTCTTT.

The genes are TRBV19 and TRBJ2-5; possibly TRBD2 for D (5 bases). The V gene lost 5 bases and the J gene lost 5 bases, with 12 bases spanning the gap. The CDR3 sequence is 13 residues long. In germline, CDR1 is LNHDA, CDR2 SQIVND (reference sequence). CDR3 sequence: CASSPRDPETQYF. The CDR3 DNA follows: TGTGCCAGTAGTCCCCGGGATCCCGAGACCCAGTACTTC. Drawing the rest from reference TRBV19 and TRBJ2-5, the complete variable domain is DGGITQSPKYLFRKEGQNVTLSCEQNLNHDAMYWYRQDPGQGLRLIYYSQIVNDFQKGDIAEGYSVSREKKESFPLTVTSAQKNPTAFYLCASSPRDPETQYFGPGTRLLVL.

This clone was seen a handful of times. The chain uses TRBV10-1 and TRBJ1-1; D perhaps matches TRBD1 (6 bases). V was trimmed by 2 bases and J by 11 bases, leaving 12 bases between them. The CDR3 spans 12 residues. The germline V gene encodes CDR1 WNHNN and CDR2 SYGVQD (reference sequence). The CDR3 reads CASSERPGAAFF. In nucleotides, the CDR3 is TGCGCCAGCAGTGAGCGTCCAGGGGCGGCTTTCTTT.

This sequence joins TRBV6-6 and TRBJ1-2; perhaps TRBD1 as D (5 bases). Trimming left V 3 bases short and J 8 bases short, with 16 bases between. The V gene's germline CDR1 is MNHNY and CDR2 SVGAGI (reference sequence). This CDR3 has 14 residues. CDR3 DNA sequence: TGTGCCAGCAGTTATGTGAAAGGTGGGGCAGGCTACACCTTC. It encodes CASSYVKGGAGYTF.

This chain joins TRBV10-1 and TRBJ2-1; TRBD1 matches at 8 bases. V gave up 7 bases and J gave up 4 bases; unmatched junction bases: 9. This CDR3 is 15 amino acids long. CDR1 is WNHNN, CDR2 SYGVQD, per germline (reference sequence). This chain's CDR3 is CASISRDRPYNEQFF. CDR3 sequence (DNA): TGCGCCAGCATCAGCCGGGACAGGCCTTACAATGAGCAGTTCTTC.

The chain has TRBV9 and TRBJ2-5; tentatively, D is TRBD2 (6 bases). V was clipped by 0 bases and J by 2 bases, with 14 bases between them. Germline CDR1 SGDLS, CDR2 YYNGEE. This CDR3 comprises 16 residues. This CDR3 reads CASSVAGGQGQETQYF. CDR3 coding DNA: TGTGCCAGCAGCGTAGCTGGAGGGCAAGGGCAAGAGACCCAGTACTTC.

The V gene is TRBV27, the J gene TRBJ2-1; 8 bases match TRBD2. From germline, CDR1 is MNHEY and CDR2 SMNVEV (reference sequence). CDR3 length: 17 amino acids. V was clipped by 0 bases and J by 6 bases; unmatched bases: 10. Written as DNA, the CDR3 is TGTGCCAGCAGTTTATCCCCTGTTCTAGCGGGTTTCAATGAGCAGTTCTTC. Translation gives CASSLSPVLAGFNEQFF.

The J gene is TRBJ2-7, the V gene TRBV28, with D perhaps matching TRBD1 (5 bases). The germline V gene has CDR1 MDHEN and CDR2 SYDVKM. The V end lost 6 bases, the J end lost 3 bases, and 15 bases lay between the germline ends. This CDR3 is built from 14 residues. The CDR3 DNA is TGTGCCAGCAGGCCGGACACAAACTACTACGAGCAGTACTTC. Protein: CASRPDTNYYEQYF.